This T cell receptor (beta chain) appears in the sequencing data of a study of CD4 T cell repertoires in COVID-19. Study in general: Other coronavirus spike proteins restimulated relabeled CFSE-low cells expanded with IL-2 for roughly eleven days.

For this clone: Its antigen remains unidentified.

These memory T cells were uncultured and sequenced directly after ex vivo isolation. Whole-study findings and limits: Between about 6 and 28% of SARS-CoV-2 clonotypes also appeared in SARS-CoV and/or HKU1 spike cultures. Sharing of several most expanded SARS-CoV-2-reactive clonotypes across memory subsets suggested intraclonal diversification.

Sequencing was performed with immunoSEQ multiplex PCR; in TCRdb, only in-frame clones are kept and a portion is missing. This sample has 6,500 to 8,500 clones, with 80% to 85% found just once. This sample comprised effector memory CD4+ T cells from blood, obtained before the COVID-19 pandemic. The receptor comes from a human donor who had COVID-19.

The CDR3 sequence is CASSSRPGIATNEKLFF. In DNA form, the CDR3 reads TGTGCCAGCAGTTCTCGACCAGGGATTGCAACTAATGAAAAACTGTTTTTT. The V and J genes are TRBV27 and TRBJ1-4, with D possibly matching TRBD1 (5 bases). The V gene's germline CDR1 is MNHEY and CDR2 SMNVEV (reference sequence). V lost 4 bases and J 0 bases, leaving 15 bases between the germline ends. The CDR3 consists of 17 residues. The entire variable domain, with the rest obtained from reference TRBV27 and TRBJ1-4, is as follows: EAQVTQNPRYLITVTGKKLTVTCSQNMNHEYMSWYRQDPGLGLRQIYYSMNVEVTDKGDVPEGYKVSRKEKRNFPLILESPSPNQTSLYFCASSSRPGIATNEKLFFGSGTQLSVL.